Below are 32 T cell receptor beta chains sequenced from a single sample in a study of brain T cells in children with intractable seizures. TCRdb's table, derived via immunoSEQ multiplex PCR, lists solely in-frame clones and lacks some. Of tens of thousands of clones in the sample, roughly 89% were seen once. The sequencing here drew on peripheral blood, taken at surgery. These receptors all come from a girl aged 2 to 9 with Rasmussen encephalitis and intractable seizures.

The rearrangement uses TRBV28 and TRBJ1-4; no firm D call. Germline V lookup: CDR1 MDHEN, CDR2 SYDVKM. Trimming removed 3 bases at V and 0 bases at J, with 5 bases between. The CDR3 sequence is 14 residues long. The CDR3 loop is CASSFGPTNEKLFF. The CDR3 nucleotides are TGTGCCAGCAGTTTTGGACCAACTAATGAAAAACTGTTTTTT.

V is TRBV18 and J is TRBJ1-6; D unclear. This CDR3 region has 14 residues. Trimming took off 0 bases at V and 7 bases at J, with 7 bases between the two ends. Germline V gene sequence: CDR1 KGHSH, CDR2 LQKENI. CDR3 residues: CASSPPGRNSPLHF. The CDR3 DNA reads TGTGCCAGCTCACCACCCGGACGGAATTCACCCCTCCACTTT.

The chain recombines TRBV30 with TRBJ2-1; 7 bases align to TRBD1. The V segment lost 8 bases and the J segment 1 base; nucleotides outside the gene matches: 5. This CDR3 comprises 13 residues. Per germline, CDR1 GTSNPN and CDR2 SVGIG (reference sequence). CDR3 amino acids: CAASRGSYNEQFF. CDR3 in DNA: TGTGCCGCGAGCAGGGGGTCCTACAATGAGCAGTTCTTC.

In this sample, this clone turned up once. This chain connects TRBV11-2 to TRBJ1-2; tentative D call: TRBD1 (6 bases). The germline CDR1 and CDR2 sequences are SGHAT and FQNNGV. Trimming cost V 5 bases and J 4 bases, with 11 bases left between them. This CDR3 spans 13 amino acids. The CDR3 nucleotides read TGTGCCAGCAGCCGCGGAGGGGGCTATGGCTACACCTTC. This codes for CASSRGGGYGYTF. Filled out from reference TRBV11-2 and TRBJ1-2, the complete variable domain reads EAGVAQSPRYKIIEKRQSVAFWCNPISGHATLYWYQQILGQGPKLLIQFQNNGVVDDSQLPKDRFSAERLKGVDSTLKIQPAKLEDSAVYLCASSRGGGYGYTFGSGTRLTVV.

The chain recombines TRBV5-6 with TRBJ2-5, with D unclear. Germline-derived CDR1 and CDR2 are SGHDT and YYEEEE. The CDR3 is made up of 15 amino acids. Deletions cut 0 bases from V and 7 bases from J, with 16 bases between. CDR3 loop: CASSLAGRPGGTQYF. For the CDR3, the DNA is TGTGCCAGCAGCTTGGCAGGCAGACCGGGCGGGACCCAGTACTTC.

The V and J genes are TRBV7-6 and TRBJ2-3, with 8 bases matching TRBD2. There are 15 residues in the CDR3. CDR1 and CDR2 (germline): SGHVS, FNYEAQ. V lost 5 bases to trimming and J lost 4 bases; unmatched junction nucleotides: 8. CDR3: CASSVGGAFPDTQYF. The CDR3 nucleotides are TGTGCCAGCAGCGTCGGGGGGGCCTTCCCAGATACGCAGTATTTT.

The chain recombines TRBV19 with TRBJ1-1; tentatively, D is TRBD1 (6 bases). The CDR3 runs 14 residues. Germline CDR1 reads LNHDA; CDR2 reads SQIVND (reference sequence). Trimming stripped 2 bases from V and 0 bases from J, with 7 bases between. The CDR3 region is CASSIQGMNTEAFF. CDR3 nucleotides: TGTGCCAGTAGTATACAGGGGATGAACACTGAAGCTTTCTTT.

This clone was detected once. This chain links TRBV19 with TRBJ1-1; D might be TRBD1 (5 bases). The germline V gene has CDR1 LNHDA and CDR2 SQIVND (reference sequence). The CDR3 loop spans 14 amino acids. Trimming cost V 7 bases and J 0 bases, with 12 bases left between them. CDR3 loop: CASIGTVLNTEAFF. The CDR3 nucleotides read TGTGCCAGTATCGGGACTGTTTTGAACACTGAAGCTTTCTTT.

The rearrangement uses TRBV27 and TRBJ1-1; D might be TRBD1 (5 bases). Germline assignment: CDR1 MNHEY and CDR2 SMNVEV (reference sequence). V lost 5 bases to trimming and J lost 0 bases, with 13 bases between them. The CDR3 length is 15 residues. The CDR3 loop is CASSLSGNMNTEAFF. The CDR3 DNA reads TGTGCCAGCAGTCTTTCAGGGAACATGAACACTGAAGCTTTCTTT.

This clone has only one observation. The V gene is TRBV19, the J gene TRBJ1-5; tentative D call: TRBD1 (5 bases). Per germline, CDR1 LNHDA and CDR2 SQIVND (reference sequence). V dropped 4 bases and J dropped 7 bases, with 11 bases sitting between them. The CDR3 totals 13 residues. This chain's CDR3 is CASSRDPRQPQHF. Written as DNA, the CDR3 is TGTGCCAGTAGTAGGGACCCCAGGCAGCCCCAGCATTTT. Supplemented by reference TRBV19 and TRBJ1-5, the full variable domain reads DGGITQSPKYLFRKEGQNVTLSCEQNLNHDAMYWYRQDPGQGLRLIYYSQIVNDFQKGDIAEGYSVSREKKESFPLTVTSAQKNPTAFYLCASSRDPRQPQHFGDGTRLSIL.

Ten or more counts support this clone. The rearrangement uses TRBV6-6 and TRBJ1-4, with 8 bases identical to TRBD1. The germline gives CDR1 MNHNY, CDR2 SVGAGI (reference sequence). J lost 3 bases, V lost 2 bases, and 5 bases had no gene match. The CDR3 length is 16 residues. The CDR3 nucleotides are TGTGCCAGCAGTTACGAGCAGGGGGCCCCTAATGAAAAACTGTTTTTT. Amino acid sequence: CASSYEQGAPNEKLFF.

This chain joins TRBV10-3 and TRBJ2-7; possible D gene TRBD1, 5 bases. The germline CDR1 and CDR2 sequences are ENHRY and SYGVKD. With 3 bases removed from V and 7 bases from J, the gap between germline ends came to 16 bases. The CDR3 loop spans 14 amino acids. The CDR3 here is CAISDFSRGWEQYF. The CDR3 DNA reads TGTGCCATCAGTGATTTTTCAAGGGGATGGGAGCAGTACTTC.

The CDR3, as DNA: TGTGCCAGCAGTGACCGACGTATGGGCTACCGCACCGGGGAGCTGTTTTTT. This translates into CASSDRRMGYRTGELFF. The J gene is TRBJ2-2, the V gene TRBV6-1; D is undetermined. The length of the CDR3 is 17 residues. Germline lookup yields CDR1 MNHNS and CDR2 SASEGT. The V end lost 3 bases, the J end lost 4 bases, and 18 bases lay between the germline ends.

The rearrangement links TRBV29-1 to TRBJ2-7, with D unclear. The CDR3 consists of 12 residues. V gave up 2 bases and J gave up 2 bases, with 7 bases separating them. CDR1 and CDR2 (germline): SQVTM, ANQGSEA. CDR3 sequence (DNA): TGCAGCGTTGAAAATCTAGCCTACGAGCAGTACTTC. Translation gives CSVENLAYEQYF.

The V call is TRBV29-1, the J call TRBJ1-4; possible D gene TRBD1, 6 bases. Per germline, CDR1 SQVTM and CDR2 ANQGSEA. This CDR3 comprises 11 residues. V lost 6 bases, J lost 15 bases, and 17 bases lay in between. The CDR3 here is CSVDSENLVFF. The CDR3 region has the DNA TGCAGCGTGGACAGTGAAAATTTAGTGTTTTTT.

The rearrangement joins TRBV10-1 to TRBJ2-5; D ambiguous. The CDR3 runs to 12 residues. V lost 5 bases to trimming and J lost 4 bases, with 8 bases between them. In germline, CDR1 is WNHNN, CDR2 SYGVQD (reference sequence). The CDR3 loop reads CASSPTGETQYF. DNA of the CDR3: TGCGCCAGCAGTCCGACCGGAGAGACCCAGTACTTC.

CDR3 sequence (DNA): TGTGCCAGCAGCCCTACCGGGACAGGGGTGGGCTACACCTTC. Protein product: CASSPTGTGVGYTF. The J gene is TRBJ1-2, the V gene TRBV7-9; 10 positions agree with TRBD1. V shed 5 bases, J shed 8 bases, and the junction held 8 bases outside the gene matches. The V gene's germline CDR1 is SEHNR and CDR2 FQNEAQ (reference sequence). This CDR3 has 14 amino acids. Full variable domain (missing parts from reference TRBV7-9 and TRBJ1-2): DTGVSQNPRHKITKRGQNVTFRCDPISEHNRLYWYRQTLGQGPEFLTYFQNEAQLEKSRLLSDRFSAERPKGSFSTLEIQRTEQGDSAMYLCASSPTGTGVGYTFGSGTRLTVV.

The rearrangement uses TRBV29-1 and TRBJ1-1; tentatively, D is TRBD1 (5 bases). Germline loops: CDR1 SQVTM, CDR2 ANQGSEA. The V and J ends lost 4 bases and 1 base respectively, with 13 bases between them. This CDR3 is built from 14 residues. The chain's CDR3 is CSVVWDWGNTEAFF. The CDR3 DNA reads TGCAGCGTTGTCTGGGACTGGGGGAACACTGAAGCTTTCTTT.

The genes are TRBV6-1 and TRBJ2-5, with a possible D match to TRBD2 (5 bases). The CDR3 spans 15 residues. Looked up from germline, CDR1 is MNHNS and CDR2 is SASEGT. The V end was cut by 1 base, the J end by 4 bases, with 13 bases between. As DNA, the CDR3 is TGTGCCAGCAGTGAAGGTGCGGGCAGTTTAGAGACCCAGTACTTC. Residues: CASSEGAGSLETQYF.

The chain links TRBV19 to TRBJ2-7; D is possibly TRBD2 (5 bases). The germline V gene has CDR1 LNHDA and CDR2 SQIVND (reference sequence). This CDR3 spans 15 amino acids. The germline V and J ends were trimmed by 11 bases and 0 bases, with 20 bases remaining between them. The CDR3 nucleotides read TGTGCCTCCAAGGGAAATAGCGAAAGCTCCTACGAGCAGTACTTC. This translates into CASKGNSESSYEQYF.

V usage is TRBV5-8 and J usage is TRBJ2-3, with TRBD1 matching over 11 bases. The CDR3 has 16 residues. The ends lost 5 bases at V and 4 bases at J; junction bases unmatched: 9. Germline CDR1 is SGHTS and CDR2 is YDEGEE. Here the CDR3 reads CASSSGQGAFSDTQYF. CDR3 nucleotide sequence: TGTGCCAGCAGTTCCGGACAGGGGGCCTTCTCAGATACGCAGTATTTT.

The chain uses TRBV11-3 and TRBJ2-1; no firm D call. CDR1 is SGHNT, CDR2 YENEEA, per germline. The CDR3 has 11 residues. The V and J ends lost 2 bases and 7 bases respectively, with 3 bases between them. The CDR3, as DNA: TGTGCCAGCAGCTTAAATAATGAGCAGTTCTTC. Protein sequence: CASSLNNEQFF.

This chain connects TRBV18 to TRBJ2-7; TRBD1 aligns across 7 bases. Trimming at V came to 2 bases and at J to 7 bases, leaving 8 bases not matched to a gene. CDR3 size: 14 residues. Germline loops: CDR1 KGHSH, CDR2 LQKENI. CDR3 DNA: TGTGCCAGCTCACCAGAGACAGGGATGGGAGAGCAGTACTTC. This gives the protein CASSPETGMGEQYF.

The chain employs TRBV5-4 and TRBJ2-1; 7 nucleotides line up with TRBD1. Unmatched junction bases numbered 6, after V lost 4 bases and J lost 2 bases. This CDR3 spans 15 amino acids. Germline CDR1 and CDR2: SGHNT and YYREEE (reference sequence). The CDR3 protein is CASSLGTATYNEQFF. As DNA, the CDR3 is TGTGCCAGCAGCCTCGGGACAGCGACCTACAATGAGCAGTTCTTC.

This chain connects TRBV6-5 to TRBJ2-7; 9 bases map to TRBD1. CDR3 length: 15 amino acids. Germline-derived CDR1 and CDR2 are MNHEY and SVGAGI. The V and J ends lost 6 bases and 2 bases, in that order; junction bases with no gene match: 8. CDR3 DNA sequence: TGTGCCAGCAGGGACAGGGGAATTCAGACCTACGAGCAGTACTTC. Amino acids: CASRDRGIQTYEQYF.

The rearrangement uses TRBV5-4 and TRBJ2-2; the D gene is possibly TRBD2 (5 bases). V lost 0 bases and J 2 bases, leaving 8 bases between the germline ends. This CDR3 spans 15 amino acids. Per the germline V gene, CDR1 is SGHNT and CDR2 is YYREEE (reference sequence). The CDR3 DNA sequence: TGTGCCAGCAGCTTGGGACTATTAAACACCGGGGAGCTGTTTTTT. Protein sequence: CASSLGLLNTGELFF.

The sample holds one count of this clone. The V gene is TRBV27, the J gene TRBJ2-5; tentatively, D is TRBD1 or TRBD2 (6 bases each). Trimming shortened V by 6 bases and J by 5 bases, and 13 bases separated the two germline ends. The CDR3 totals 13 residues. CDR1 is MNHEY and CDR2 is SMNVEV in the germline V gene (reference sequence). CDR3 residues: CASRPTGRETQYF. CDR3 bases: TGTGCCAGCAGGCCAACAGGGAGGGAGACCCAGTACTTC.

This clone was observed a single time. CDR3 amino acids: CASSRGGQETQYF. DNA for the CDR3: TGTGCCAGTAGTCGGGGGGGCCAAGAGACCCAGTACTTC. The chain recombines TRBV19 with TRBJ2-5; 8 bases are shared with TRBD2. Germline V gene data show CDR1 as LNHDA and CDR2 as SQIVND (reference sequence). V lost 5 bases, J lost 1 base, and 0 bases stayed unmatched. The CDR3 length is 13 residues.

The chain combines TRBV5-4 with TRBJ2-7; D is undetermined. Germline lookup yields CDR1 SGHNT and CDR2 YYREEE (reference sequence). V shed 4 bases and J shed 2 bases, with 10 bases lying between them. The CDR3 runs 13 residues. The CDR3 sequence is CASSPPQTYEQYF. The CDR3 DNA reads as TGTGCCAGCAGCCCCCCACAAACCTACGAGCAGTACTTC.

V is TRBV28 and J is TRBJ2-2; TRBD1 aligns across 8 bases. Per germline, CDR1 MDHEN and CDR2 SYDVKM. With V trimmed by 5 bases and J by 4 bases, 6 bases remained unmatched. The CDR3 covers 15 residues. CDR3 sequence (DNA): TGTGCCAGCAGTCGGGACAGGTCTGTCACCGGGGAGCTGTTTTTT. It translates to CASSRDRSVTGELFF.

The V gene is TRBV19, the J gene TRBJ1-1; the D is unclear. CDR1 and CDR2 from the germline V gene are LNHDA and SQIVND (reference sequence). CDR3 length: 13 amino acids. V was clipped by 7 bases and J by 0 bases, with 9 bases between them. This chain's CDR3 is CASTRTVNTEAFF. In DNA, the CDR3 is TGTGCCAGTACCAGGACGGTGAACACTGAAGCTTTCTTT.

This clone was seen just once. The genes are TRBV27 and TRBJ1-4, with D hard to call. Trimming pared 4 bases from V and 5 bases from J, leaving 14 bases between. CDR1 and CDR2 (germline): MNHEY, SMNVEV (reference sequence). The CDR3 is 15 amino acids. The CDR3 protein is CASSSRVVGNEKLFF. The DNA for the CDR3 is TGTGCCAGCAGTTCCCGGGTGGTTGGGAATGAAAAACTGTTTTTT. Full variable domain (outside the CDR3, taken from reference TRBV27 and TRBJ1-4): EAQVTQNPRYLITVTGKKLTVTCSQNMNHEYMSWYRQDPGLGLRQIYYSMNVEVTDKGDVPEGYKVSRKEKRNFPLILESPSPNQTSLYFCASSSRVVGNEKLFFGSGTQLSVL.